Listed here is a single TCR beta chain. Its recognized antigen is unknown. No base-level quality is on record; no much larger clone is a single base apart. CDR1 and CDR2, looked up from the germline V gene, are MNHEY and SVGAGI. From cysteine to phenylalanine, the CDR3 is 15 amino acids long. Solely the CDR3 DNA is kept, with 45 bases framed from the first base. Cut back by 5 bases and 3 bases, the V and J ends lie 16 bases apart. Libraries came from PCR. Sequencer: Illumina HiSeq 2500. Unique molecular identifiers were incorporated into TCR beta cDNA libraries to reduce PCR and sequencing biases. Every 1 to 10 million input T cells yielded approximately 500,000 cDNA molecules, meaning each molecule approximated one T cell. The patient libraries were prepared and sequenced using the same protocol as the earlier healthy control dataset. Within a given batch, samples were prepared together, multiplexed and sequenced on the same HiSeq lane. The original methods were these. MIGEC handled the raw barcoded reads, throwing out single-read molecular identifier groups before consensus assembly and CDR3 extraction. Clonotype tables were post-analysed with VDJtools, normalizing diversity by down-sampling all datasets to the smallest sample size. To correct batch-related cross-sample contamination, repertoire overlap clustering matched CDR3 amino acid sequences but not nucleotide sequences. Using fastp at Q25 and MiXCR, TCRdb reprocessed the public reads and kept productive beta chains. For every CDR3 protein sequence, its rows merge into one entry that carries the most common genes and DNA. The V and J calls were not made by the authors but by TCRdb's processing. This sample holds about 760,000 distinct CDR3 sequences; approximately 30% were observed only once. The ten largest clones add up to 0.5% to 0.6% of the sample.

The data belong to a study of post-analysis software for immune sequencing data (dated by TCRdb to about 2015). About the study as a whole: Recorded disease courses included relapsing-remitting, secondary progressive and progressive-relapsing multiple sclerosis, with some patients lacking subtype annotation. The patient repertoires were compared against 11 previously published healthy control repertoires obtained from donors aged about 6 to 27 years. A subset of samples was prepared in parallel using single-end sample barcoding, then pooled and co-amplified after Illumina adapter ligation. Overall results and qualifications from the work: Significantly higher frequencies in patients than in controls were found for five or six TRBV segments, including TRBV5-6, TRBV5-1 and TRBV20-1. Strong co-clustering of samples prepared in the same batch was shown by direct clustering with F measure, prompting a batch-effect correction. The control group was slightly older than the multiple sclerosis patient group. Multiple sclerosis patients had significantly lower normalized Chao1 diversity than controls, a result that suggests substantial peripheral T-cell clonal expansion.

To demonstrate the VDJtools post-analysis software, TCR beta repertoires were profiled from the peripheral blood of about a dozen young patients with multiple sclerosis. The multiple sclerosis patients were children and adolescents between about 6 and 16 years of age. This receptor was taken from a girl aged 5-17 years with multiple sclerosis. In this chain, TRBV6-5 is recombined with TRBJ2-5; the D element might be TRBD1 or TRBD2, as each aligns at 5 bases. Sequenced material: blood. This receptor carries the CDR3 CASSPPRGTEETQYF. The nucleotides are TGTGCCAGCAGTCCCCCCCGAGGGACGGAAGAGACCCAGTACTTC.